This TCR beta chain was retrieved from a study of lymphopenia after photon versus proton radiotherapy. Study observations and caveats: A bigger post-nadir fall in TCR diversity correlated inversely with survival time in deceased patients. After lymphocyte nadir, photon-treated repertoires showed oligoclonal expansion, especially CD8+ Temra.

Worth noting for this clone: Its antigen is unidentified.

Trimming left V 7 bases short and J 7 bases short, with 16 bases between. This CDR3 contains 13 residues. Per germline, CDR1 MNHEY and CDR2 SVGAGI. Repertoires were generated with immunoSEQ multiplex PCR, while TCRdb's copy carries only in-frame clones and drops some. The sample consists of under 75,000 clones, less than 95% of them appearing once. The source of this sequence is a woman in her thirties or forties with cholangiocarcinoma. The chain combines TRBV6-5 with TRBJ1-1, with TRBD1 as a possible D gene (5 bases). Here the sequenced sample was peripheral blood, taken from a patient treated with photon-based radiotherapy. In DNA form, the CDR3 reads TGTGCCAGCACCCAAATCGAAAGGGGTGAAGCTTTCTTT. Translating it yields CASTQIERGEAFF.